What follows describes a single T cell receptor (beta chain). Original handling: How many nucleated cells were present was estimated from reference gene primer amplification. TCRdb keeps only in-frame clones here, not all; method: immunoSEQ multiplex PCR. The DNA gave D and trimming, while V, J and clone size come from that table. The sample includes some 320,000 clones, roughly 85% of them seen just once. This record comes from a study of blood T cell repertoires in COVID-19. Study at large: Researchers got acute and convalescent COVID-19 samples from the United States, Italy and Spain. Sources were T cells, B-cell-depleted T cells, or PBMCs; the material itself was cDNA or gDNA.

CDR3 size: 13 residues. Germline CDR1 reads LGHNA; CDR2 reads YNFKEQ. V lost 8 bases, J lost 0 bases, and 4 bases stayed unmatched. This sequence originates from a human donor in a cohort sampled during active COVID-19. The sample comprised peripheral blood. The chain uses TRBV4-2 and TRBJ2-7; 7 bases map to TRBD1. The CDR3 DNA follows: TGTGCCAGCCGAGGGGGCACCTCCTACGAGCAGTACTTC. This encodes CASRGGTSYEQYF.